The T cell receptor (beta chain) described here comes from a study of tumor-infiltrating lymphocytes in primary liver carcinoma (dated by TCRdb to 2015 to 2018). General notes on the study: Of the five patients (three men and two women, aged 30 to 69 years), four had hepatocellular carcinoma and one had combined HCC and intrahepatic cholangiocarcinoma. The tumors of the five patients were staged as T1-T3 N0M0, with maximum diameters ranging from about 4 to 10 cm. A total of some 35 specimens from 5 patients went through TCRbeta repertoire sequencing, namely 25 tumor regions, 5 adjacent noncancerous liver tissues and 5 peripheral blood samples. TCRbeta repertoire sequencing, expression microarrays and whole-exome sequencing were combined in the study across five regions of each liver tumor, with adjacent normal tissue and blood also included. Roughly 3.65 to 7.13 million productive TCRbeta reads were obtained per sample, and no significant difference in read depth was found between tissue types. Agilent mRNA microarray profiling was performed on the approximately 27 tumor region samples to relate TCRbeta repertoire diversity to the local molecular phenotype. High reproducibility was observed for the technical replicate repertoires, with mean shared-clone rates around 0.89 and correlation coefficients above 0.95. Summary of the overall study and its limitations: Because the samples were bulk and unsorted, CD4+ and CD8+ T cell repertoires could not be compared. Because sequencing covered only the TCR beta chain and unpaired alpha chains were not captured, true repertoire diversity is likely underestimated. Only about 8-24% of top clones were present in all five regions of a tumor, suggesting spatial heterogeneity of tumor-infiltrating T cells. Only 4 or 5 patients were included in the study, and the authors note that the findings should be validated in a larger study. Pairs of tumor regions showed greater repertoire overlap (mean around 35%) than tumor-adjacent pairs (17%) or tumor-blood pairs (about 14%), which is consistent with antigen-driven expansion. A significantly larger repertoire fraction was made up by the top 250 clones in tumors than in blood (p = 0.039).

Including the terminal cysteine and phenylalanine, the CDR3 comprises 14 residues. The retained sequence is limited to the CDR3, 42 bases, with the frame set at the first base. The germline V gene gives CDR1 as MDHEN and CDR2 as SYDVKM. As for this clonotype: Its antigen remains unidentified. Compared with germline, one end of the junction differs, possibly owing to a read error.

Total RNA and DNA were co-extracted without cell sorting from around 20-30 mg of bulk tissue using the AllPrep DNA/RNA mini kit. Roughly five patients with histopathologically diagnosed primary liver carcinoma underwent surgical resection in China between 2015 and March 2016. At the time of sampling, the patients were treatment-naive and had chronic HBV infection. Five spatially separated regions were sampled per tumor: superior, inferior, left-lateral and right-lateral poles, plus the tumor centre. Histological examination found more than 90% viable tumor cells in every tumor sample. Fresh tumor and adjacent tissue pieces were bisected; one half was stored in RNAlater at -80°C, the other sent for histology. Using a constant-region primer and ProtoScript II reverse transcriptase, TCRbeta-specific cDNA was reverse-transcribed from roughly 500 ng total RNA. The TCRbeta libraries were prepared through three rounds of nested multiplex PCR following a slightly modified ARM-PCR procedure. Each of the first two PCR rounds ran for about 10 cycles and used multiplex TRBV1-TRBV30 forward primers together with a Cbeta reverse primer. Sample barcodes and Illumina adapters were added in a final 25-cycle PCR with Deep VentR polymerase. Amplicons of 200-500 bp were gel-purified with a QIAquick gel extraction kit before sequencing. An Illumina HiSeq 2500 was used to sequence the TCRbeta amplicons, generating 250-bp paired-end reads. Concerning the study's data processing: Quality trimming of reads was performed with Trimmomatic v0.33, and paired reads were merged with FLASH v1.2.11 so that full CDR3 sequences could be recovered. V, D and J germline segments were assigned to the rearranged TCRbeta sequences by MiGEC v1.2.1b. VDJtools v1.0.0 computed clonotype statistics and Shannon-Wiener diversity indices. To reduce sampling bias, subsequent analyses other than the diversity analysis used only the 250 most abundant clonotypes in each sample. In-frame beta chains were kept once TCRdb had trimmed the public reads at Q25 with fastp and called clones with MiXCR. Rows with one shared CDR3 protein collapse into an entry with the most common genes and DNA. The V and J calls follow TCRdb's processing rather than the paper's. In this sample the table shows about 99,000 distinct CDR3 sequences, 55% to 75% of which occur a single time. The ten largest clones take up 9.5% to 10% of the sample.

This receptor was taken from a woman aged 60-75 years with primary liver carcinoma and hepatitis B virus infection. Recombination connected TRBV28 to TRBJ2-4, and 7 bases in between align with TRBD1. What was sequenced was liver tumor tissue from sampling region 5. What this sample's cell subset or site label stands for: tumor region T5, tumor centre. The DNA sequence is TGTGCCAGCAGACCAGGGGGAGCCGGAAACATTCGGTACTTC. It translates as CASRPGGAGNIRYF.